Described below is a single T cell receptor beta chain sequence and its context. Its antigen is still unknown. Using immunoSEQ multiplex PCR, the repertoire was profiled, and TCRdb retains in-frame clones only, with some absent. The table records around 30,000 clones, 75% to 90% of them present only once. The sample comes from a study of lymphopenia after photon versus proton radiotherapy. The CDR3 length is 13 residues. V was cut by 8 bases and J by 6 bases, with 14 bases left in between. CDR1 and CDR2 (germline): MNHNS, SASEGT. Study conclusions and caveats: Authors raise, but do not show, better survival with proton therapy.

The chain links TRBV6-1 to TRBJ1-5; D is unclear. The sequences come from peripheral blood, collected from a patient treated with photon-based radiotherapy. The receptor comes from a woman in her 50s with pancreatic cancer. This CDR3 reads CASWIGSGQPQHF. The CDR3 nucleotides read TGTGCCAGCTGGATAGGGAGTGGTCAGCCCCAGCATTTT.